The clone carrying this TCR beta chain was picked up one time. The antigen is unknown. The data were obtained in a study of cytomegalovirus exposure and HLA in healthy donors. Overall study: The study's early data release held approximately 91 million unique TCRs from HLA-typed donors. Overall study results and limits: Most TCRs appeared rarely, but some public TCRs recurred in many donors. According to the study, about 180 TCR beta chains were cytomegalovirus-associated.

The PCR ran on 60 Vbeta and 13 Jbeta primers. In the source study's methods: Later work found 74 million or so unique TCR beta chains, with 9 million to 13 million shared. Sequenced by immunoSEQ multiplex PCR; TCRdb stores in-frame clones only, minus some. V, J and clone size were drawn from that table, and D and trimming were deduced from the DNA. In the table there are some 170,000 clones, approximately 72% of which are singletons. Sequences were obtained from PBMCs. This TCR was recovered from a human donor in good health.

CDR3 sequence (DNA): TGTGCCAGCAGATCGACAGGGGGTGCGTCCTACGAGCAGTACTTC. It is translated as CASRSTGGASYEQYF. This chain links TRBV27 with TRBJ2-7, with 9 bases matching TRBD1. The CDR3 length is 15 residues. CDR1 is MNHEY, CDR2 SMNVEV, per germline (reference sequence). The V and J ends lost 6 bases and 1 base, in that order; junction bases with no gene match: 7.